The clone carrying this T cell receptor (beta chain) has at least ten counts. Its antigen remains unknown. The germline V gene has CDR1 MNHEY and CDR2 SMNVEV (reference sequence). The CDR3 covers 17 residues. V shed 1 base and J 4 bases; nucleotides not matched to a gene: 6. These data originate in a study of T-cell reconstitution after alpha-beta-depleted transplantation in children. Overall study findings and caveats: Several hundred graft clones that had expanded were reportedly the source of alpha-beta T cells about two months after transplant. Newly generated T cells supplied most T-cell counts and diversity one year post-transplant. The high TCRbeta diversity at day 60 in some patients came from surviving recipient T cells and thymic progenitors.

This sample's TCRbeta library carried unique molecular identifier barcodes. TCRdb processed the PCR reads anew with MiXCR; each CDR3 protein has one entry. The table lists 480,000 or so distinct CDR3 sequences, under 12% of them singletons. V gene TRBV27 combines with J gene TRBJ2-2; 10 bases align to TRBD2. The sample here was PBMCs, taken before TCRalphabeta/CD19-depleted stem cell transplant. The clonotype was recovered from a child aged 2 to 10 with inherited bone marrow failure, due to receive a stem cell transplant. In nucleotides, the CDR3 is TGTGCCAGCAGTTTATTACCCCCTAGCGGGAGCACCGGGGAGCTGTTTTTT. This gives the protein CASSLLPPSGSTGELFF.